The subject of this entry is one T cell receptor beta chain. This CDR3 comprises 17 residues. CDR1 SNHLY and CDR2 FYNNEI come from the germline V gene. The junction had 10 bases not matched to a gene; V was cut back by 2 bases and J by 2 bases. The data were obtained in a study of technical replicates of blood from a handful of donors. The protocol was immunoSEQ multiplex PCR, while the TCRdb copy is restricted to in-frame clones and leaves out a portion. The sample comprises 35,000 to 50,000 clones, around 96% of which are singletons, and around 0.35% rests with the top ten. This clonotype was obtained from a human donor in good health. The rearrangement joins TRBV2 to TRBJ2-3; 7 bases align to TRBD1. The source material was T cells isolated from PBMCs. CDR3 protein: CASSEHPTTGPTDTQYF. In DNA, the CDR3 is TGTGCCAGCAGTGAACATCCTACGACAGGGCCCACAGATACGCAGTATTTT.